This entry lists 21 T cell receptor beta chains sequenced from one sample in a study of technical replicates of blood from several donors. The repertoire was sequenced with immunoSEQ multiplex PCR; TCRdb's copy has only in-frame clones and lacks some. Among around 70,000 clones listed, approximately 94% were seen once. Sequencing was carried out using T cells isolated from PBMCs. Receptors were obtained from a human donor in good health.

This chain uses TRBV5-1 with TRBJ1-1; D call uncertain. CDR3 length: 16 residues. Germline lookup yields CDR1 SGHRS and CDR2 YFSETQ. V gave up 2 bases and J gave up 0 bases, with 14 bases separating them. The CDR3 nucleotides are TGCGCCAGCAGCTTTAGCCAGTTGAATATGAACACTGAAGCTTTCTTT. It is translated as CASSFSQLNMNTEAFF.

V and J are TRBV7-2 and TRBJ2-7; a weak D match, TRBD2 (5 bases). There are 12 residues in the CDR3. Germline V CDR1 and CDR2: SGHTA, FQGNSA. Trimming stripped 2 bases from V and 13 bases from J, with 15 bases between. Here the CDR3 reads CASSLWEYERYF. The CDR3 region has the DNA TGTGCCAGCAGCTTATGGGAGTACGAGCGTTACTTC.

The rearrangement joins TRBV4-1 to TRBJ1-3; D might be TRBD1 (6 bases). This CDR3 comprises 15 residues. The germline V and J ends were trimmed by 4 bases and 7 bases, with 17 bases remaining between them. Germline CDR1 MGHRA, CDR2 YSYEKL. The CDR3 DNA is TGCGCCAGCAGCCCCGGACAGCTACGAGGGAACACCATATATTTT. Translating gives CASSPGQLRGNTIYF.

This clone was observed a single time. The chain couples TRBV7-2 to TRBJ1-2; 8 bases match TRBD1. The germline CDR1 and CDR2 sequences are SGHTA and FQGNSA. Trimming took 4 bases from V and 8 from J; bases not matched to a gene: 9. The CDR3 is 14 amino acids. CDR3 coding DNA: TGTGCCAGCAGCTCCGGGACAGGACCTTTAGGCTACACCTTC. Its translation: CASSSGTGPLGYTF.

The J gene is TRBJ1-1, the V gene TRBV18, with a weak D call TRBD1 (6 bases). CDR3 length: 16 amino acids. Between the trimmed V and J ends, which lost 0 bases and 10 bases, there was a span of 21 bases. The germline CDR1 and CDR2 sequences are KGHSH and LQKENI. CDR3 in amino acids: CASSPPVLGAREGAFF. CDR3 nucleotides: TGTGCCAGCTCACCACCGGTTCTGGGGGCCAGAGAAGGAGCTTTCTTT.

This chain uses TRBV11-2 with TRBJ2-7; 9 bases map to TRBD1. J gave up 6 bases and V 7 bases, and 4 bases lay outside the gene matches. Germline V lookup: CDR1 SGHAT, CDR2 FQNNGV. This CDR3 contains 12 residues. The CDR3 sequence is CASIGQGPEQYF. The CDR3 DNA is TGTGCCAGCATCGGACAGGGGCCCGAGCAGTACTTC.

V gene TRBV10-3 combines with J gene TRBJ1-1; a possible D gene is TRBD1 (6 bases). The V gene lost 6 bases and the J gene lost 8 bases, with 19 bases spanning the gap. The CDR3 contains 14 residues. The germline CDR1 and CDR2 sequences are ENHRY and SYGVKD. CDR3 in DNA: TGTGCCATCAGCCAGGGGAGCCGGGGAGGGGAAGCTTTCTTT. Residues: CAISQGSRGGEAFF.

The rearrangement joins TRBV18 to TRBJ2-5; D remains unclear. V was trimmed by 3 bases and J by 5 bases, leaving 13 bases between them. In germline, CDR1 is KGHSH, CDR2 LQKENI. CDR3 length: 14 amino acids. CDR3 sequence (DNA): TGTGCCAGCTCACCCCCCTATCTAGAGGAGACCCAGTACTTC. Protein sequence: CASSPPYLEETQYF.

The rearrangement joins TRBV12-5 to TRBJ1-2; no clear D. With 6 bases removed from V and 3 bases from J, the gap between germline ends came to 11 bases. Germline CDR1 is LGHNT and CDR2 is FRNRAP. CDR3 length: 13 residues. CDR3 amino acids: CASGETVDYGYTF. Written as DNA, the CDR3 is TGTGCTAGTGGGGAGACGGTCGACTATGGCTACACCTTC.

CDR3 coding DNA: TGTGCCAGCAGCGTTGGGCTAGCGGGAGGTGAGCAGTTCTTC. Translation gives CASSVGLAGGEQFF. The J gene is TRBJ2-1, the V gene TRBV9; 11 bases agree with TRBD2. The V segment lost 2 bases and the J segment 9 bases; nucleotides outside the gene matches: 4. This CDR3 contains 14 residues. The germline V gene encodes CDR1 SGDLS and CDR2 YYNGEE. The whole variable domain, filled in from reference TRBV9 and TRBJ2-1, reads DSGVTQTPKHLITATGQRVTLRCSPRSGDLSVYWYQQSLDQGLQFLIQYYNGEERAKGNILERFSAQQFPDLHSELNLSSLELGDSALYFCASSVGLAGGEQFFGPGTRLTVL.

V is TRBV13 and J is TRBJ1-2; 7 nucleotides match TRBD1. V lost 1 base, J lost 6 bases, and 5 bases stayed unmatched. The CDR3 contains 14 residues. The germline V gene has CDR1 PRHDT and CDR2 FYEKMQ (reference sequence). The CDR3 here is CASSLVGQDHGYTF. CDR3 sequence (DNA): TGTGCCAGCAGCTTAGTTGGACAGGATCATGGCTACACCTTC.

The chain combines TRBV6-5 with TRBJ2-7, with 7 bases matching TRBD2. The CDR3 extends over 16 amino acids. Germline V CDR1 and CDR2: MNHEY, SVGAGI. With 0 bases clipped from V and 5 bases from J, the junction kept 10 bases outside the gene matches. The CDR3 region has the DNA TGTGCCAGCAGTTACTCGAGTGGGGCGGGAGTACACGAGCAGTACTTC. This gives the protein CASSYSSGAGVHEQYF.

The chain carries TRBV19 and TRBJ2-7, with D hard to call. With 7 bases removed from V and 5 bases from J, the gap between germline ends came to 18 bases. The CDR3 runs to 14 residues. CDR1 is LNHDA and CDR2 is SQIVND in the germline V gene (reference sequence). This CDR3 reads CASTESPGAHEQYF. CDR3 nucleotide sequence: TGTGCCAGTACCGAGTCACCCGGAGCCCACGAGCAGTACTTC.

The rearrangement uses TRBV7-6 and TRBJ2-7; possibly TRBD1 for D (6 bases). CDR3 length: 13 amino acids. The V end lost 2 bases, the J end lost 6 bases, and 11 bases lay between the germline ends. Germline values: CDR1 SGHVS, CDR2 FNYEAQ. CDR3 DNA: TGTGCCAGCAGCTTAAACAGGGCCTCCGAGCAGTACTTC. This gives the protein CASSLNRASEQYF.

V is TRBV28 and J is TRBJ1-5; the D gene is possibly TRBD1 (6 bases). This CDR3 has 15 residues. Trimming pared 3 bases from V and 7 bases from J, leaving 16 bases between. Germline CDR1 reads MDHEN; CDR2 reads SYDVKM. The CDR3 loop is CASSFSTGPGQPQHF. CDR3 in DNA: TGTGCCAGCAGTTTTTCGACAGGCCCAGGACAGCCCCAGCATTTT.

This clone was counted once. The CDR3 protein is CASSLVATGSYEQYF. Here the CDR3 DNA reads TGTGCCAGCAGCTTAGTTGCAACGGGCTCCTACGAGCAGTACTTC. The chain is built from TRBV7-9 and TRBJ2-7, with D unresolved. This CDR3 comprises 15 residues. Germline V gene lookup returns CDR1 SEHNR and CDR2 FQNEAQ (reference sequence). V was cut by 1 base and J by 0 bases, with 10 bases left in between.

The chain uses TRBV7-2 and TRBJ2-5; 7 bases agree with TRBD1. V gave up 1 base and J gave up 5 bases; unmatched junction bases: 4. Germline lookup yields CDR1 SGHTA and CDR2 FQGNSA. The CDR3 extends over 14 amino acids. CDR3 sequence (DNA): TGTGCCAGCAGCTTAGAAGGGGGCCGGGAGACCCAGTACTTC. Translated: CASSLEGGRETQYF.

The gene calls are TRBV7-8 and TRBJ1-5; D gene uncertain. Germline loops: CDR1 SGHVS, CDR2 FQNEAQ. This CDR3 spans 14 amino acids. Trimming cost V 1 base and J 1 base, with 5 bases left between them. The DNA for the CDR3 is TGTGCCAGCAGCTTAGAGGAGAGCAATCAGCCCCAGCATTTT. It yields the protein CASSLEESNQPQHF.

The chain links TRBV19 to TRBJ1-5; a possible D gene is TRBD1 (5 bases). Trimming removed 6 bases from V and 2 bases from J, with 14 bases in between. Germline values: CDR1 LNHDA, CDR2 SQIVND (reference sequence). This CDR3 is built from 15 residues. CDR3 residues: CASRMTVYGNQPQHF. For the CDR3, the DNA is TGTGCCAGTAGGATGACAGTCTATGGCAATCAGCCCCAGCATTTT.

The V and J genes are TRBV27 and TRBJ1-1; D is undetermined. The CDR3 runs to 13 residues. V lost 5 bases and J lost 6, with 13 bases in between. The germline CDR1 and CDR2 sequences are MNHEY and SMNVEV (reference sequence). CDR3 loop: CASSGTRYAEAFF. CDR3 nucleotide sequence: TGTGCCAGCAGTGGCACGCGGTACGCTGAAGCTTTCTTT.

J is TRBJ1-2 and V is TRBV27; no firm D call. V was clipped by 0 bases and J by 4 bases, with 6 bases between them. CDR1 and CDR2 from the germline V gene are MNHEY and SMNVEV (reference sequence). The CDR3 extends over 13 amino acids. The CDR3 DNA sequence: TGTGCCAGCAGTTTATCGAAGAGCTATGGCTACACCTTC. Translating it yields CASSLSKSYGYTF.